This T cell receptor beta chain was retrieved from a study of OX40 agonist ivuxolimab in advanced cancers. Assay: immunoSEQ multiplex PCR; the TCRdb copy retains only in-frame clones and omits some. The repertoire holds several thousand clones, with about 80% as singletons. Per germline, CDR1 MNHEY and CDR2 SMNVEV (reference sequence). CDR3 size: 17 residues. J was trimmed by 4 bases and V by 2 bases; bases with no gene match: 13. Sample: CD4+ or CD8+ T cells sorted from blood, taken in a trial of the OX40 agonist ivuxolimab. V gene TRBV27 combines with J gene TRBJ1-2, with TRBD1 matching 7 bases. This TCR came from an adult with an advanced solid tumor such as melanoma, head and neck, liver or kidney cancer. The CDR3: CASSLTRREGAVYGYTF. The CDR3 bases are TGTGCCAGCAGTTTAACCCGGCGAGAGGGGGCTGTCTATGGCTACACCTTC.